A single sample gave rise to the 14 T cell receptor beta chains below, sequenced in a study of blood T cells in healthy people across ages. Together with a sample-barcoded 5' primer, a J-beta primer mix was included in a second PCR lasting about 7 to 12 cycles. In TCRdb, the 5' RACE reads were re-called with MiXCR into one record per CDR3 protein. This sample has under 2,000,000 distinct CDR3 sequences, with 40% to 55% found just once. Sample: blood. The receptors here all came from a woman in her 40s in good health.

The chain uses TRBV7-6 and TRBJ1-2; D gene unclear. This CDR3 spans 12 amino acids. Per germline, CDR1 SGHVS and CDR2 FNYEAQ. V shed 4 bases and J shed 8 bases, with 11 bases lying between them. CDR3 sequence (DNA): TGTGCCAGCAGCTACACGAATACAGGCTACACCTTC. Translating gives CASSYTNTGYTF.

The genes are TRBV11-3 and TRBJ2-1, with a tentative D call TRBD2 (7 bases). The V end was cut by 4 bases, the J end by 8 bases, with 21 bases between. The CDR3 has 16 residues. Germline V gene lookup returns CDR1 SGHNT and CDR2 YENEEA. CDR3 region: CASSSGTGGMSYEQFF. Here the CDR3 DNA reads TGTGCCAGCAGCTCCGGGACGGGGGGCATGTCCTATGAGCAGTTCTTC.

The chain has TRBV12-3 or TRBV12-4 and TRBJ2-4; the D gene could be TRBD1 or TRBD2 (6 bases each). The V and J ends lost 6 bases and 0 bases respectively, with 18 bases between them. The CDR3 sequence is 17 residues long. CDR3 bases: TGTGCCAGCAGCCCCGGCCGGGGGCAGGCAGCCAAAAACATTCAGTACTTC. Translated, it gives CASSPGRGQAAKNIQYF.

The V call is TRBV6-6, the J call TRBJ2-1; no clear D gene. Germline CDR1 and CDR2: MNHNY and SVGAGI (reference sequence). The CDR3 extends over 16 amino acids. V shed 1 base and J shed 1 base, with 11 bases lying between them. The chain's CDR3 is CASSYWAGLSYNEQFF. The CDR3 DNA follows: TGTGCCAGCAGTTACTGGGCTGGGCTTTCCTACAATGAGCAGTTCTTC.

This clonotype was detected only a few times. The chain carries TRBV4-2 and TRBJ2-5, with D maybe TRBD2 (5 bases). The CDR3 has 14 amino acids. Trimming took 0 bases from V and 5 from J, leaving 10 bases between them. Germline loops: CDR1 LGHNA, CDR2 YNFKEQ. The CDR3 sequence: CASSQDFEGETQYF. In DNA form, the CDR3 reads TGTGCCAGCAGCCAAGACTTCGAGGGTGAGACCCAGTACTTC.

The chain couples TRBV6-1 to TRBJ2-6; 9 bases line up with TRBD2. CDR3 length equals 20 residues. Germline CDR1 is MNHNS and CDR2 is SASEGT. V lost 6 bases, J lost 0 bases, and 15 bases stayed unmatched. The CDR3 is CASRERSGLAGSSGANVLTF. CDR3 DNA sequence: TGTGCCAGCAGAGAGCGCAGCGGGCTAGCGGGAAGCTCTGGGGCCAACGTCCTGACTTTC.

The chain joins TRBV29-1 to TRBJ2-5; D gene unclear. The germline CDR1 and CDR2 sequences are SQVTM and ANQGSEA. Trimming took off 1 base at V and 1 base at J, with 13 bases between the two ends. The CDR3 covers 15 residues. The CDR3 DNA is TGCAGCGTTGAAGGGGTAGAGGCCCCCCAAGAGACCCAGTACTTC. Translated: CSVEGVEAPQETQYF.

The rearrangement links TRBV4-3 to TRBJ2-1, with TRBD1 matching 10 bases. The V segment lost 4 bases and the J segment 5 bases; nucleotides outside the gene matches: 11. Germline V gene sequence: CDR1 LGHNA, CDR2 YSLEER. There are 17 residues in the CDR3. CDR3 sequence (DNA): TGCGCCAGCAGCCCTATGCCACCGGGACAGGGGAACAATGAGCAGTTCTTC. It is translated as CASSPMPPGQGNNEQFF.

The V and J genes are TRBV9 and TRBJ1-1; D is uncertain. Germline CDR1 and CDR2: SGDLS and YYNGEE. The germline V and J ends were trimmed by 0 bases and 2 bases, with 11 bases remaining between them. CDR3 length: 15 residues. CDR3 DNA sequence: TGTGCCAGCAGCGTAGTTCTGGCAGGAAACACTGAAGCTTTCTTT. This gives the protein CASSVVLAGNTEAFF.

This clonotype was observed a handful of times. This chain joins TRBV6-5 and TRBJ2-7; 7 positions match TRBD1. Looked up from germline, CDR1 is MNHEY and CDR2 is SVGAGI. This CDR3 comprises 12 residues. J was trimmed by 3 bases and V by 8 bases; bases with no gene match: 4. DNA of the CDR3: TGTGCCAGCCGGGACAGATTCTACGAGCAGTACTTC. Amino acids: CASRDRFYEQYF.

The CDR3: CSALRGGGVGEQFF. In DNA form, the CDR3 reads TGCAGTGCCTTGCGGGGGGGCGGAGTCGGTGAGCAGTTCTTC. The V call is TRBV20-1, the J call TRBJ2-1, with 9 positions matching TRBD2. After removal of 6 bases from V and 9 bases from J, the junction contained 12 bases not matched to a gene. Germline loops: CDR1 DFQATT, CDR2 SNEGSKA (reference sequence). The CDR3 spans 14 residues.

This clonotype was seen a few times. CDR3 sequence reads: CASSPRTSIQETQYF. The CDR3 region has the DNA TGTGCCAGCAGTCCGAGGACAAGCATCCAAGAGACCCAGTACTTC. The J gene is TRBJ2-5, the V gene TRBV28; possible D gene TRBD1, 5 bases. The CDR3 has 15 residues. Germline CDR1 is MDHEN and CDR2 is SYDVKM. V was clipped by 5 bases and J by 1 base, with 14 bases between them.

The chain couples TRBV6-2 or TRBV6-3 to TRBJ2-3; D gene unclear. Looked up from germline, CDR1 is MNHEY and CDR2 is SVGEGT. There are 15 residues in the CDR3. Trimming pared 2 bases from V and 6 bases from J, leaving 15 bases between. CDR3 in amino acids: CASSYLKDVMDTQYF. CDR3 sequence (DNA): TGTGCCAGCAGTTACCTGAAGGACGTCATGGATACGCAGTATTTT.

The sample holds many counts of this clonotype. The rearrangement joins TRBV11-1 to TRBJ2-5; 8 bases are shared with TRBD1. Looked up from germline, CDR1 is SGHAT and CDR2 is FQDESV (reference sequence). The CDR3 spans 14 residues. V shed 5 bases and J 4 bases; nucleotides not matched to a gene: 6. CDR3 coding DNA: TGTGCCAGCAGCACCCGGACAGGGCGAGAGACCCAGTACTTC. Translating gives CASSTRTGRETQYF.